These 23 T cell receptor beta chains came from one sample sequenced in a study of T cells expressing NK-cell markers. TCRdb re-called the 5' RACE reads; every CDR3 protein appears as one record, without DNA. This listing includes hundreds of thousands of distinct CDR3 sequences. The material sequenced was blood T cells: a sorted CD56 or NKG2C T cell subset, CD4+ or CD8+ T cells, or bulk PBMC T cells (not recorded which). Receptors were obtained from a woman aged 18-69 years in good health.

CDR3 region: CASSQGLAGITDTQYF. V is TRBV4-3 and J is TRBJ2-3; the TCRdb call, TRBD2, lacks DNA for checking. Per the germline V gene, CDR1 is LGHNA and CDR2 is YSLEER. The CDR3 totals 16 residues.

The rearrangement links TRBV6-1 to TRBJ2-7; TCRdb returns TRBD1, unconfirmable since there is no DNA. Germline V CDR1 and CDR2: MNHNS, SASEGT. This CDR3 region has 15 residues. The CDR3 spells CAATGGRSSSYEQYF.

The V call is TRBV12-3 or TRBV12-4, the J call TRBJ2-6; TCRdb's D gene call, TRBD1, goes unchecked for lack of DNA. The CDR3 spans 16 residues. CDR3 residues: CASTPGTGPGANVLTF.

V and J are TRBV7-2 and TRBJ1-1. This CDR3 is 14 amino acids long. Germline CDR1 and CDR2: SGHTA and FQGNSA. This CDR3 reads CASSLLIMNTEAFF.

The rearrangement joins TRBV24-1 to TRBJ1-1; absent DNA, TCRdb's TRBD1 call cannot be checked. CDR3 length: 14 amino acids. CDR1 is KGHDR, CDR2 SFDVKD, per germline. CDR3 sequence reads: CATNRQGGDTEAFF.

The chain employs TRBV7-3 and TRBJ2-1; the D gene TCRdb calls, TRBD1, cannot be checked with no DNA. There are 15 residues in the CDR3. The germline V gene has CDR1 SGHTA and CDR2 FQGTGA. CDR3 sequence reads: CASSTTGGVYNEQFF.

CDR3 in amino acids: CASSLTGRGEQFF. The genes are TRBV7-3 and TRBJ2-1; checking the TCRdb D call of TRBD1 is not possible without DNA. The germline gives CDR1 SGHTA, CDR2 FQGTGA. The CDR3 totals 13 residues.

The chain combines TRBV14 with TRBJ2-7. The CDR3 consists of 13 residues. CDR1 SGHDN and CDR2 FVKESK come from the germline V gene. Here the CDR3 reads CASSQGRTYEQYF.

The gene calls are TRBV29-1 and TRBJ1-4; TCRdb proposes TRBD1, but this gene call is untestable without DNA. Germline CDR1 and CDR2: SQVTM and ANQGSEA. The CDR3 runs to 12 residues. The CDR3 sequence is CSVRPGNEKLFF.

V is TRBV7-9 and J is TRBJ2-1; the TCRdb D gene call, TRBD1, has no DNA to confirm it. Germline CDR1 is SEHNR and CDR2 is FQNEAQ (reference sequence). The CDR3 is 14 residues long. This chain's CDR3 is CASSPGGFRNEQFF.

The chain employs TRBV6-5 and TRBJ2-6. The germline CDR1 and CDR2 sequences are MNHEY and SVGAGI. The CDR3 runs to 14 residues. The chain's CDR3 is CASSYPPVPNVLTF.

The CDR3 sequence is CAWNPVRSVQFF. This chain links TRBV30 with TRBJ2-1. There are 12 residues in the CDR3. In germline, CDR1 is GTSNPN, CDR2 SVGIG (reference sequence).

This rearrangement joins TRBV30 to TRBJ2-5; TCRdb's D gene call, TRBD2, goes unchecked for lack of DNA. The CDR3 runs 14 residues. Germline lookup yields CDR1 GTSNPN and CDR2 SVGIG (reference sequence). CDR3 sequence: CAWNSASSKETQYF. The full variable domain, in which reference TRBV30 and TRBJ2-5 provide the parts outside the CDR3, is SQTIHQWPATLVQPVGSPLSLECTVEGTSNPNLYWYRQAAGRGLQLLFYSVGIGQISSEVPQNLSASRPQDRQFILSSKKLLLSDSGFYLCAWNSASSKETQYFGPGTRLLVL.

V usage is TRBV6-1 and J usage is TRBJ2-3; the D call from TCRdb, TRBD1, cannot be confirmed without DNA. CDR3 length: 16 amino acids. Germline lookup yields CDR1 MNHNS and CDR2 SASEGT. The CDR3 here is CASSAGHMGSTDTQYF.

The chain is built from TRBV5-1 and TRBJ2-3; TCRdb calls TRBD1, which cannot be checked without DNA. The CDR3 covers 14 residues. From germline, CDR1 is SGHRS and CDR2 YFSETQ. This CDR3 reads CASSPGVNTDTQYF.

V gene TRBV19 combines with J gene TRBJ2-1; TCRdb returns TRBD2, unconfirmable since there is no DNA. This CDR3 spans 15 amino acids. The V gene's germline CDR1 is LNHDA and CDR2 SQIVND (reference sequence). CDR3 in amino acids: CASSIGLAGGNEQFF.

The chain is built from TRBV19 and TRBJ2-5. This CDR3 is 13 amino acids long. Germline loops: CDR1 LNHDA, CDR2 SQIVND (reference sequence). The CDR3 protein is CASSPRTYRTQYF.

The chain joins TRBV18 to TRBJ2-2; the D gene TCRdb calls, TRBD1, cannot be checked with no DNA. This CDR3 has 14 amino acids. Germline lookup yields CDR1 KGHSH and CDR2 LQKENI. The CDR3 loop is CASSTDRLIGELFF.

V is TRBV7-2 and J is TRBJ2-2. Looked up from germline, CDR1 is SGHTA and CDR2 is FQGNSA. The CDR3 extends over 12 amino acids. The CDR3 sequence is CASSLGLGELFF.

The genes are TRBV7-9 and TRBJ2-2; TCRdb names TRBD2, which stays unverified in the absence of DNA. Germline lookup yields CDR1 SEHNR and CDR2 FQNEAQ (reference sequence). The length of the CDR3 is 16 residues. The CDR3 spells CASSFSSWHNTGELFF. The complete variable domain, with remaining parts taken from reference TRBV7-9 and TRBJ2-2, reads DTGVSQNPRHKITKRGQNVTFRCDPISEHNRLYWYRQTLGQGPEFLTYFQNEAQLEKSRLLSDRFSAERPKGSFSTLEIQRTEQGDSAMYLCASSFSSWHNTGELFFGEGSRLTVL.

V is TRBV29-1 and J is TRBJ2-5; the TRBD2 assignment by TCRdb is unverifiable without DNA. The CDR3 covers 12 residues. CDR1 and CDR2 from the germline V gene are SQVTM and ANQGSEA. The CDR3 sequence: CSVEGEGETQYF. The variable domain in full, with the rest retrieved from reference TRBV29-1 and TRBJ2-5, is SAVISQKPSRDICQRGTSLTIQCQVDSQVTMMFWYRQQPGQSLTLIATANQGSEATYESGFVIDKFPISRPNLTFSTLTVSNMSPEDSSIYLCSVEGEGETQYFGPGTRLLVL.

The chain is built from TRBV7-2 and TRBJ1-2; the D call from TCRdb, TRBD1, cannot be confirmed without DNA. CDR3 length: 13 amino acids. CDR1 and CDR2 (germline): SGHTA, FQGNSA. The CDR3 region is CASSFVGGDGYTF.

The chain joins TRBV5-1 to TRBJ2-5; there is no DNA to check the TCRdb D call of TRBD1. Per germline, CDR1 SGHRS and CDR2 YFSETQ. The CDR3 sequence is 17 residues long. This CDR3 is CASSLAGGPWGQETQYF.